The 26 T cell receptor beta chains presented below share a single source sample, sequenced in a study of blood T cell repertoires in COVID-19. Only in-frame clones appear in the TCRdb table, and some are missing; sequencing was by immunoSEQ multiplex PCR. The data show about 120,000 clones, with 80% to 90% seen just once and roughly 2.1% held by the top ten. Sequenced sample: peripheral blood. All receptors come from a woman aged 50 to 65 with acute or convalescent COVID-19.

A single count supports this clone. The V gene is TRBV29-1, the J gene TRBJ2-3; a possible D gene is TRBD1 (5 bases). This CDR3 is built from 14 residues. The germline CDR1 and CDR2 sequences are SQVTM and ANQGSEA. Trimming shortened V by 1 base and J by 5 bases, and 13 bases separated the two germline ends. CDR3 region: CSVEGGREVDTQYF. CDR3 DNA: TGCAGCGTTGAAGGGGGCAGAGAAGTAGATACGCAGTATTTT.

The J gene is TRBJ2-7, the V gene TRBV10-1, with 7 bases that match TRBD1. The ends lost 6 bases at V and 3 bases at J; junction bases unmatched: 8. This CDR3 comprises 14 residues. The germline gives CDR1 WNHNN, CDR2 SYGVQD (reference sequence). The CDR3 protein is CASRTGTAIYEQYF. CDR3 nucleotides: TGCGCCAGCAGGACCGGGACAGCTATCTACGAGCAGTACTTC.

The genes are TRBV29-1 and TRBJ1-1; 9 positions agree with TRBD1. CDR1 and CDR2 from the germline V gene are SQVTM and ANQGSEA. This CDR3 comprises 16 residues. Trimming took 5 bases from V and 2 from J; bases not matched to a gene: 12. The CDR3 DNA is TGCAGCGTTACAAGAACAGGGGGCTATGCAAACACTGAAGCTTTCTTT. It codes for CSVTRTGGYANTEAFF.

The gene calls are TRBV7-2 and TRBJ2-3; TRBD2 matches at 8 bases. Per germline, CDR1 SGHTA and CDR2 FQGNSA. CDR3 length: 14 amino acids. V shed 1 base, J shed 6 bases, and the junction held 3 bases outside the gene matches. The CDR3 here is CASSLGRGGDTQYF. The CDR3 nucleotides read TGTGCCAGCAGCTTAGGCCGCGGGGGGGATACGCAGTATTTT.

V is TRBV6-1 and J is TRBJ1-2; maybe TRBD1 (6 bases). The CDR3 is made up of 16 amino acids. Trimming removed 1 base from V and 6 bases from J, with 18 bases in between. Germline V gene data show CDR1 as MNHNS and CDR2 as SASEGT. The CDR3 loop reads CASSEDFLNRADGYTF. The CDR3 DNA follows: TGTGCCAGCAGTGAAGATTTTCTGAACAGGGCCGATGGCTACACCTTC.

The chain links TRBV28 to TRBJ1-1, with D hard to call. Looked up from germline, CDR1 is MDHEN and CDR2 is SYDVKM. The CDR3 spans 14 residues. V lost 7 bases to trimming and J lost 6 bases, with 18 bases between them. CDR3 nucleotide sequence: TGTGCCAGCACCTTTCATGGAGAGGCTCCTGAAGCTTTCTTT. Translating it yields CASTFHGEAPEAFF. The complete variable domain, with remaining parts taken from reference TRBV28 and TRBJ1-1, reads DVKVTQSSRYLVKRTGEKVFLECVQDMDHENMFWYRQDPGLGLRLIYFSYDVKMKEKGDIPEGYSVSREKKERFSLILESASTNQTSMYLCASTFHGEAPEAFFGQGTRLTVV.

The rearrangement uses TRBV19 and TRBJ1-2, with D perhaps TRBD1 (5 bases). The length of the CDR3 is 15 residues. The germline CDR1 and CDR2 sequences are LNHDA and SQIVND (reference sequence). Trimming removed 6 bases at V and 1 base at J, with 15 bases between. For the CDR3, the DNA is TGTGCCAGTAGACCTACAGGAGATGATAACTATGGCTACACCTTC. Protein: CASRPTGDDNYGYTF.

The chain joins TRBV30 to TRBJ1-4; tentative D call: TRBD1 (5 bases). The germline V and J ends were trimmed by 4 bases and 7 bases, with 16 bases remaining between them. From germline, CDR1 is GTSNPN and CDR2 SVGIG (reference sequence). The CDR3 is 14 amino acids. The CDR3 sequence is CAWTIQGFSEKLFF. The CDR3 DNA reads TGTGCCTGGACCATCCAGGGATTTTCTGAAAAACTGTTTTTT.

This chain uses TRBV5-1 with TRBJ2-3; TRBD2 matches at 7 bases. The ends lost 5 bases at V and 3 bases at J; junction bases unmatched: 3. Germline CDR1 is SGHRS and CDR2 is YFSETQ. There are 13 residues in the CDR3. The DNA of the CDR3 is TGCGCCAGCAGTATAGCGGGTACAGATACGCAGTATTTT. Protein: CASSIAGTDTQYF. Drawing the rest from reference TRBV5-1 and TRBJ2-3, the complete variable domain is KAGVTQTPRYLIKTRGQQVTLSCSPISGHRSVSWYQQTPGQGLQFLFEYFSETQRNKGNFPGRFSGRQFSNSRSEMNVSTLELGDSALYLCASSIAGTDTQYFGPGTRLTVL.

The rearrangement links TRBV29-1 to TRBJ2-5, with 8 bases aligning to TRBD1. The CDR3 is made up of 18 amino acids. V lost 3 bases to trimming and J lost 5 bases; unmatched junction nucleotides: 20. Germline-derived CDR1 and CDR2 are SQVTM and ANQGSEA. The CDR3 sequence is CSVDRRQGLIGSTETQYF. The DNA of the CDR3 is TGCAGCGTTGATCGGAGACAGGGGCTGATCGGGAGCACGGAGACCCAGTACTTC.

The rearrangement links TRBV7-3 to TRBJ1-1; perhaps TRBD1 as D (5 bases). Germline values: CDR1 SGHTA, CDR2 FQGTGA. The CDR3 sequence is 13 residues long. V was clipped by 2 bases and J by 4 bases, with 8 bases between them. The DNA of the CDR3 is TGTGCCAGCAGCTTATCAGGGTCCACTGAAGCTTTCTTT. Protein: CASSLSGSTEAFF.

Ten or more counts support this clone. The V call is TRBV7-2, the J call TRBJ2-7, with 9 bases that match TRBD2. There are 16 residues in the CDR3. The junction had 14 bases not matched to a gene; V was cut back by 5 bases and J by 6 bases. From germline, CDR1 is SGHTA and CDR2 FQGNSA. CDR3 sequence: CASSLDLGLAVSEQYF. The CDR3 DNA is TGTGCCAGCAGCCTAGACTTGGGACTAGCTGTGAGCGAGCAGTACTTC. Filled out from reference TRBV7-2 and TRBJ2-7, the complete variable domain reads GAGVSQSPSNKVTEKGKDVELRCDPISGHTALYWYRQSLGQGLEFLIYFQGNSAPDKSGLPSDRFSAERTGGSVSTLTIQRTQQEDSAVYLCASSLDLGLAVSEQYFGPGTRLTVT.

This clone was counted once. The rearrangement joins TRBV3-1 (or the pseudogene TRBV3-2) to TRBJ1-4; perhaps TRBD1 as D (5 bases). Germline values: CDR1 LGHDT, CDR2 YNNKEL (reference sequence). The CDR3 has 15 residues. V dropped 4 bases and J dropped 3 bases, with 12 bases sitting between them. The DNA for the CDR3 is TGTGCCAGCAGCCCCCCCGGGACTTCTAATGAAAAACTGTTTTTT. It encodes CASSPPGTSNEKLFF.

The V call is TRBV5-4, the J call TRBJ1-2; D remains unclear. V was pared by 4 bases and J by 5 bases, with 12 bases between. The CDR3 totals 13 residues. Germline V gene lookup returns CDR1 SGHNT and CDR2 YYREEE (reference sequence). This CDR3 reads CASSIAGGYGYTF. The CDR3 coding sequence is TGTGCCAGCAGCATAGCAGGAGGGTATGGCTACACCTTC.

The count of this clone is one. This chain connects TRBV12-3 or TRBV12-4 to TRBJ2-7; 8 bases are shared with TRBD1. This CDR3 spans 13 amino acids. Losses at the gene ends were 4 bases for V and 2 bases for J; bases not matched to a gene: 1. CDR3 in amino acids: CASSWDRPYEQYF. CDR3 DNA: TGTGCCAGCAGTTGGGACAGGCCCTACGAGCAGTACTTC.

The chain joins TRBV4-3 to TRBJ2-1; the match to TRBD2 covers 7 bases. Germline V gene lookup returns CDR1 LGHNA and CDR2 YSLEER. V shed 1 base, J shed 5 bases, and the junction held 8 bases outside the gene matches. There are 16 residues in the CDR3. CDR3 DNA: TGCGCCAGCAGCCAAGGGTCTCTAGCGGCCAACAATGAGCAGTTCTTC. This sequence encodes CASSQGSLAANNEQFF.

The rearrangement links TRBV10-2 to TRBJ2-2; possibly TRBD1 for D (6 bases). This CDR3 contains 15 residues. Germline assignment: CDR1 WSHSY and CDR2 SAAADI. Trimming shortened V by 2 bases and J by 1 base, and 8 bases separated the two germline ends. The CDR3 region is CASSEVQGNTGELFF. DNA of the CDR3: TGCGCCAGCAGTGAGGTACAGGGGAACACCGGGGAGCTGTTTTTT.

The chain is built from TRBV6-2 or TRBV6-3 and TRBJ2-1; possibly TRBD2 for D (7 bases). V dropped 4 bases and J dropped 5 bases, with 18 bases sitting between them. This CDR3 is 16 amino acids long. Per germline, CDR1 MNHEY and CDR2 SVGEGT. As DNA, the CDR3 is TGTGCCAGCAGTTCCAGGGGAGGGGCCCTGCACAATGAGCAGTTCTTC. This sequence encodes CASSSRGGALHNEQFF.

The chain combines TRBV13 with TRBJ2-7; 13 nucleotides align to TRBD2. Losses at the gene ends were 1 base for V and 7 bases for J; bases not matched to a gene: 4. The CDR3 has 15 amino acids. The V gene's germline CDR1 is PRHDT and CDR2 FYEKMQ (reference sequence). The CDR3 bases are TGTGCCAGCAGCTTAGAACTAGCGGGGGGGCGAGAGCAGTACTTC. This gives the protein CASSLELAGGREQYF.

The CDR3 DNA sequence: TGCGCCAGCATCCCGTCTCAGGGTAATTCACCCCTCCACTTT. Residues: CASIPSQGNSPLHF. The chain is built from TRBV10-2 and TRBJ1-6; weak D call: TRBD1 (5 bases). CDR1 WSHSY and CDR2 SAAADI come from the germline V gene. The CDR3 loop spans 14 amino acids. Trimming shortened V by 7 bases and J by 6 bases, and 13 bases separated the two germline ends.

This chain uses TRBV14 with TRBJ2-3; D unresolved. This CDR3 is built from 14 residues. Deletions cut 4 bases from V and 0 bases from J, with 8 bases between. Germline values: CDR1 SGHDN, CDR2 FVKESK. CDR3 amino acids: CASSRLISTDTQYF. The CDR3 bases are TGTGCCAGCAGCCGACTGATAAGCACAGATACGCAGTATTTT.

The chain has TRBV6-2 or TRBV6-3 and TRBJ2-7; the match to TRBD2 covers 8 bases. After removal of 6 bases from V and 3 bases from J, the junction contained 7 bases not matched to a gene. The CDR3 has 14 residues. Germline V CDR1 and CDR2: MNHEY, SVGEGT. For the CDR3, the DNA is TGTGCCAGCAGCCCCGGGGGGGTTCTCTACGAGCAGTACTTC. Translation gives CASSPGGVLYEQYF.

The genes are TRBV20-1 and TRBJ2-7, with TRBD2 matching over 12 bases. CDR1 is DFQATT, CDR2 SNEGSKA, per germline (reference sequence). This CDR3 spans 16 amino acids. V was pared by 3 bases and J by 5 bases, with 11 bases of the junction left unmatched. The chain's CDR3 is CSASALAGGPFHEQYF. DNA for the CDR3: TGCAGTGCTAGTGCACTAGCGGGAGGACCTTTCCACGAGCAGTACTTC.

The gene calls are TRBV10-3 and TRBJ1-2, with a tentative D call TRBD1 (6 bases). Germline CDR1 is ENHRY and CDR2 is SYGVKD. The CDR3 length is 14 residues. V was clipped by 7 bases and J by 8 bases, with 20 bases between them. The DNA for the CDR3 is TGTGCCATCACTTTGACAGGCACCCAAGGAGGCTACACCTTC. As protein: CAITLTGTQGGYTF.

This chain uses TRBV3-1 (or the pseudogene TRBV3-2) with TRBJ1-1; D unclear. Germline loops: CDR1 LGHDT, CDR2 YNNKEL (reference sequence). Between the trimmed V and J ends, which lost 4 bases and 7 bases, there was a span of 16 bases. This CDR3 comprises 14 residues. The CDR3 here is CASSPIMGGNEAFF. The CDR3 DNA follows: TGTGCCAGCAGCCCCATAATGGGAGGGAATGAAGCTTTCTTT.

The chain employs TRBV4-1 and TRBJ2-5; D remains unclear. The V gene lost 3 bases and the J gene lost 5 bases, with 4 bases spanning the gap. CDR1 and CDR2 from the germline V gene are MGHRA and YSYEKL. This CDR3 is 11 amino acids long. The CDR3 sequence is CASSHGETQYF. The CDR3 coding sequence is TGCGCCAGCAGCCACGGGGAGACCCAGTACTTC.